This T cell receptor beta chain was sequenced in a study of beta chain features in type 1 diabetes. Study-wide points: In every one of the four CD4+ subsets, TCRB CDR3s were moderately but significantly shorter in Type 1 diabetes patients. Whether HLA type influences TCRB rearrangement remained unresolved here.

Expressed TCRB transcripts were sequenced after all isolated RNA was converted to cDNA. Measured with immunoSEQ multiplex PCR; TCRdb has only the in-frame clones, and not every one. Here the sample spans a few hundred thousand clones, approximately 15% being singletons. In regard to this clone: The antigen is not known.

One heparinised draw, averaging roughly 0.12 L, was taken per donor. Sequences were obtained from naive CD4+ T cells from blood. This clonotype was obtained from a man between 25 and 39 years old in good health.

As DNA, the CDR3 is TGTGCCAACCGTATGGAGGGAGGTTATGGCTACACCTTC. It is translated as CANRMEGGYGYTF. The rearrangement joins TRBV10-3 to TRBJ1-2; D gene uncertain. Germline loops: CDR1 ENHRY, CDR2 SYGVKD. This CDR3 is 13 amino acids long. The germline V and J ends were trimmed by 10 bases and 5 bases, with 17 bases remaining between them.